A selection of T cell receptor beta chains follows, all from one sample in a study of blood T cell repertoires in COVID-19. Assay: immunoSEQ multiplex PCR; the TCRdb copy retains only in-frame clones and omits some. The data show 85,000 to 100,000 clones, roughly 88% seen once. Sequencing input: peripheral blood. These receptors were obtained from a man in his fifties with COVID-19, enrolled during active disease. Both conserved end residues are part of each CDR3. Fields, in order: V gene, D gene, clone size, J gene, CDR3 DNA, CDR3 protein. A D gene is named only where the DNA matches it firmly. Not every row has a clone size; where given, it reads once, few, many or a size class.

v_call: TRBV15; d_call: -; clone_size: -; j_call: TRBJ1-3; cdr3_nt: TGTGCCACCAGCACCAGCTCTGGAAACACCATATATTTT; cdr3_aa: CATSTSSGNTIYF
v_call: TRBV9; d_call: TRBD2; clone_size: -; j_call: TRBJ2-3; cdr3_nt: TGTGCCAGCAGCGTAGCGGGGGGAAACCACCCAGATACGCAGTATTTT; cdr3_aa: CASSVAGGNHPDTQYF
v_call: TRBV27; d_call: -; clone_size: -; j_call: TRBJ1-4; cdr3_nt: TGTGCCAGCACCCCAAGGGAGGGAGGGAATGAAAAACTGTTTTTT; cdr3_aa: CASTPREGGNEKLFF
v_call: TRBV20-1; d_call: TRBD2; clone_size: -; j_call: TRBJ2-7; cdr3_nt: TGCAGTGCTAGTACTACTAGCGGGGAGGGCGAGCAGTACTTC; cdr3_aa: CSASTTSGEGEQYF
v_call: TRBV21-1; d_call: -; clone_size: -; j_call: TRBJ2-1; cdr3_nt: TGTGCCAGCAGCAAGTTTGAGGACAGCCTTATGCTCGATGAGCAGTTCTTC; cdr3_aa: CASSKFEDSLMLDEQFF
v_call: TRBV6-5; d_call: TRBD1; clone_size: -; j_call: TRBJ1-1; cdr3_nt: TGTGCCAGCGGGGACAGGGGATCTACTGAAGCTTTCTTT; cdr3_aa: CASGDRGSTEAFF
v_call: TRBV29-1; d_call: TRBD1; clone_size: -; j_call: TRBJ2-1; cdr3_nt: TGCAGCGTTGAGAAGCAGAACAGGGGGAGTGAGCAGTTCTTC; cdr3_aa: CSVEKQNRGSEQFF
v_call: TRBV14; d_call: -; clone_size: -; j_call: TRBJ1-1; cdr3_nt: TGTGCCAGCAGCCAAGTTGGGGGGGCCACTGAAGCTTTCTTT; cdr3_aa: CASSQVGGATEAFF
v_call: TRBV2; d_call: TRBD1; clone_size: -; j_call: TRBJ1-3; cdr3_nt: TGTGCCAGCAGTGGGGACAGGGGGTCTGGAAACACCATATATTTT; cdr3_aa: CASSGDRGSGNTIYF
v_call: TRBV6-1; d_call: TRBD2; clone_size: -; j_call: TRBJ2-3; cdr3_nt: TGTGCCAGCAGTGAGCGGACTAGCGCGGATACGCAGTATTTT; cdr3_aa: CASSERTSADTQYF
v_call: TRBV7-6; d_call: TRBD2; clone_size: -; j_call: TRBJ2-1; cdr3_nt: TGTGCCAGCAGCTTGAGCGGGGGGTTGTACAATGAGCAGTTCTTC; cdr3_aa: CASSLSGGLYNEQFF
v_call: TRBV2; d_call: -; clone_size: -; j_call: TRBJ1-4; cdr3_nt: TGTGCCAGCAGTCTAAAGCCAGGTGAAAAACTGTTTTTT; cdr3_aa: CASSLKPGEKLFF
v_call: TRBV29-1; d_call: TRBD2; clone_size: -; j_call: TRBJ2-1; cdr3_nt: TGCAGCGTGGGACTAGCGGCCGATGAGCAGTTCTTC; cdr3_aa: CSVGLAADEQFF
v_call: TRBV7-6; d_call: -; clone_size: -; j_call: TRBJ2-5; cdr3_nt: TGTGCCAGCAGCTTCCTGCCGGGACATACCCAGGAGACCCAGTACTTC; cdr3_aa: CASSFLPGHTQETQYF
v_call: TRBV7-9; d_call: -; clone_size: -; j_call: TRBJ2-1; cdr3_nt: TGTGCCAGCAGCTTAAATTCCGGGTATGAGCAGTTCTTC; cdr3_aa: CASSLNSGYEQFF
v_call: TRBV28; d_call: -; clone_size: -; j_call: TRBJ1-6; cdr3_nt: TGTGCCAGCAGCCCAAACGGACAGCTCCTCCACTTT; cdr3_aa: CASSPNGQLLHF
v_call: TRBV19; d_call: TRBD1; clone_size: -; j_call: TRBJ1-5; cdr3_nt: TGTGCCAGTAGTATATCCGGGACAGGGGCATATAGCAATCAGCCCCAGCATTTT; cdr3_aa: CASSISGTGAYSNQPQHF
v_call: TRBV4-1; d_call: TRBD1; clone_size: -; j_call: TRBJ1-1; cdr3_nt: TGCGCCAGCAGCCCACAGGGGTGGGACACTGAAGCTTTCTTT; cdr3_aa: CASSPQGWDTEAFF
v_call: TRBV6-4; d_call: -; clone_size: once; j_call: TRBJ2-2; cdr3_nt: TGTGCCAGCAGTGACTCGGTGGCTAGCCCCACCGGGGAGCTGTTTTTT; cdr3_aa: CASSDSVASPTGELFF
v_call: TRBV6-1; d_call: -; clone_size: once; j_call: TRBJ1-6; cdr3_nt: TGTGCCAGCAGTGAACCACAGGGTTTGCTCTCACCCCTCCACTTT; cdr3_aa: CASSEPQGLLSPLHF
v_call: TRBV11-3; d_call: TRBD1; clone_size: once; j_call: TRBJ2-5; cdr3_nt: TGTGCCAGCAGCGGGACAGGTCTCCAAGAGACCCAGTACTTC; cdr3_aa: CASSGTGLQETQYF
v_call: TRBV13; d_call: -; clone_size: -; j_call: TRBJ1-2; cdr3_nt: TGTGCCAGCAGCTCCGAGGGAGGGGTCATGAGCTATGGCTACACCTTC; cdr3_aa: CASSSEGGVMSYGYTF
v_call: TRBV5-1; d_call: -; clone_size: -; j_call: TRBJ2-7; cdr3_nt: TGCGCCAGCAGCAGGGACTGGACCTACGAGCAGTACTTC; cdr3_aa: CASSRDWTYEQYF
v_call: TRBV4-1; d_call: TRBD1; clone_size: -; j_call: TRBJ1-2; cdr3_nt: TGCGCCAGCAGCTCGCGCTATACAGGGGGCGCCGACTATGGCTACACCTTC; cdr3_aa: CASSSRYTGGADYGYTF
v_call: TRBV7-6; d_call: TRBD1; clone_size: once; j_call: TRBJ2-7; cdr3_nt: TGTGCCAGCAGCAAATTCCGGGACAGGGGGTACGAGCAGTACTTC; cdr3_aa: CASSKFRDRGYEQYF
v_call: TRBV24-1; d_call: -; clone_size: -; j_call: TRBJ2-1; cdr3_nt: TGTGCCACCAGTGACGCGGGACCCCGCGGAGAGCAGTTCTTC; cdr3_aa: CATSDAGPRGEQFF
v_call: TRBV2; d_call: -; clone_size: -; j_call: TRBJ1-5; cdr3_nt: TGTGCCAGCAGTGAGAGGCGATCGATAACAGGTAATCAGCCCCAGCATTTT; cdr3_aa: CASSERRSITGNQPQHF
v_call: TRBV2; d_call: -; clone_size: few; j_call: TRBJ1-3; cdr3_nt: TGTGCCAGCAGTATCCCAGGGGTAGGAAACACCATATATTTT; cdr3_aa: CASSIPGVGNTIYF
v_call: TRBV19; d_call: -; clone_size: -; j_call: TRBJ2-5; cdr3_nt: TGTGCCAGTAGTACCCAGGGGACGCAGTACTTC; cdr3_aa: CASSTQGTQYF
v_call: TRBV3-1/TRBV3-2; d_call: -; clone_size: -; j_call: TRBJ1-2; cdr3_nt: TGTGCCAGCAGCCAAGCAGGGTACTATGGCTACACCTTC; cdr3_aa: CASSQAGYYGYTF
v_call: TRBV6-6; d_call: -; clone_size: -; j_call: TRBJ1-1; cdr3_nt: TGTGCCAGCAGTTACGGCGGGGGTACTGAAGCTTTCTTT; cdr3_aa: CASSYGGGTEAFF
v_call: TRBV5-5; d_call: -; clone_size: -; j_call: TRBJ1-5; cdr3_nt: TGTGCCAGCAGCTTGGCAGGAAATAGCAATCAGCCCCAGCATTTT; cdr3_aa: CASSLAGNSNQPQHF
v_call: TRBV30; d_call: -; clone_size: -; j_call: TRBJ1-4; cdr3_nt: TGTGCCTGGACCGGACAGCTTAATGAAAAACTGTTTTTT; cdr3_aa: CAWTGQLNEKLFF
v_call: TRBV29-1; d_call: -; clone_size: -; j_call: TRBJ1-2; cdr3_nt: TGCAGCGTTATGACAGGAGCCGGCTATGGCTACACCTTC; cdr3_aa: CSVMTGAGYGYTF
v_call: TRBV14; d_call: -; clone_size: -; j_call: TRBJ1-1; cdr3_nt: TGTGCCAGCAGCCAAACAGGGAGGGTGAACACTGAAGCTTTCTTT; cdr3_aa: CASSQTGRVNTEAFF
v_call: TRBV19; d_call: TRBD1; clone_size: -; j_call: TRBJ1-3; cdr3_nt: TGTGCCAGTAGTACCGCTGAACAGGGGGGAGCTGGAAACACCATATATTTT; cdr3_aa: CASSTAEQGGAGNTIYF
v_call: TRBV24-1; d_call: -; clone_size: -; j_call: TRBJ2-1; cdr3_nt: TGTGCCACCAGTGAGTCAGGGGCCAATGAGCAGTTCTTC; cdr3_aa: CATSESGANEQFF
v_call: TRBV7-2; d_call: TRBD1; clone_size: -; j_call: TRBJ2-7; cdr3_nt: TGTGCCAGCAGCCGATCAGGGGGTGAAGAGCAGTACTTC; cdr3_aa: CASSRSGGEEQYF
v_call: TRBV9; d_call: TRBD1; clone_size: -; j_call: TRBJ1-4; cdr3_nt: TGTGCCAGCAGCGAGCGGACAGGGGGTGAAAAACTGTTTTTT; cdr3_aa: CASSERTGGEKLFF
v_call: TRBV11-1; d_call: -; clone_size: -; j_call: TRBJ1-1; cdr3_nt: TGTGCCAGCAGCCGACAACAGGGAAACACTGAAGCTTTCTTT; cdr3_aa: CASSRQQGNTEAFF
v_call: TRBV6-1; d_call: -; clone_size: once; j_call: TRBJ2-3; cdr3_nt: TGTGCCAGCAGTGAAGGAGCAGGCCACACAGATACGCAGTATTTT; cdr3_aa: CASSEGAGHTDTQYF
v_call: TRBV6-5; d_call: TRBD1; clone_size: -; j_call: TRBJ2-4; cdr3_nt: TGTGCCAGCAGTTCACAGGGGGCCGAAAACATTCAGTACTTC; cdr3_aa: CASSSQGAENIQYF
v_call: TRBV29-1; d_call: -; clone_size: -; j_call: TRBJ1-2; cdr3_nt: TGCAGCGCCCGAAGGGGAAGGGGTACACCCGAAAACTATGGCTACACCTTC; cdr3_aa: CSARRGRGTPENYGYTF
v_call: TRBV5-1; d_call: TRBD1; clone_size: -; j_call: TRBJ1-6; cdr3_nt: TGCGCCAGCAGCTTGGGGACAGGGCATAATTCACCCCTCCACTTT; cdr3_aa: CASSLGTGHNSPLHF
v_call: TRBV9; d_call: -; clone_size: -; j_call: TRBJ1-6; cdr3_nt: TGTGCCAGCAGCGGACACCAGGGTACGCGGTCACCCCTCCACTTT; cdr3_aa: CASSGHQGTRSPLHF
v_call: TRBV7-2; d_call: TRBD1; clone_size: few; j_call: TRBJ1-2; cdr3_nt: TGTGCCAGCAGCTTAGTAGTCCAGGGGGTCTATGGCTACACCTTC; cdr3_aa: CASSLVVQGVYGYTF
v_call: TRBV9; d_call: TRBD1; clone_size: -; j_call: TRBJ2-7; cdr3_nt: TGTGCCAGCAGCGTAGCACCCGGTGGACAGGGCTACGAGCAGTACTTC; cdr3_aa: CASSVAPGGQGYEQYF